This T cell receptor beta chain was identified in a study of shared clonotypes between healthy human individuals. General study results and limits: Generation probability values for non-shared clonotypes were lower than those for clonotypes shared by all four donors. Depth of sequencing was expected to influence donor clonotype sharing. Generally, naive subsets came out with larger estimated richness than memory subsets.

Naive CD8 cells comprised CD45RO-negative, CCR7-positively selected cells, excluding terminally differentiated effector memory CD45RA+ cells. It was across several immunoSEQ plates that each subset's genomic DNA was evenly split. Clones were read by immunoSEQ multiplex PCR, and TCRdb kept only the in-frame ones, dropping some. The sample has approximately 2,000,000 clones; roughly 95% are singletons. The CDR3 length is 13 residues. Per germline, CDR1 SEHNR and CDR2 FQNEAQ (reference sequence). Between the trimmed V and J ends, which lost 3 bases and 3 bases, there was a span of 9 bases. A note on this clone: Its antigen is not identified.

This TCR came from a man aged 18 to 30 in good health. Some clones in this sample may be carry-over from other donors' samples. The chain recombines TRBV7-9 with TRBJ2-7, with D maybe TRBD2 (5 bases). Sequenced sample: naive CD8+ T cells from PBMCs. The CDR3 nucleotides read TGTGCCAGCAGCTTTGACTACCGCTACGAGCAGTACTTC. Residues: CASSFDYRYEQYF.